This T cell receptor beta chain is from a study of CD4 T cells in relation to SARS-CoV-2 and coronaviruses. Unexposed donor CD4+ T cells date from 2011-2018, before the COVID-19 pandemic. The cells were cultured for about ten days before CD4+ T cells were isolated. Cells permitting, SARS-CoV-2 S/N and four cold-coronavirus spikes were tested on unexposed-donor CD4+ T cells. On days 3 and 7, cultures got half fresh IL-2 medium. The method was immunoSEQ multiplex PCR; TCRdb's version includes in-frame clones alone and lacks a portion of them. This sample has about 18,000 clones, with approximately 80% found just once. This CDR3 region has 13 residues. Germline V gene data show CDR1 as SGHRS and CDR2 as YFSETQ. V dropped 0 bases and J dropped 5 bases, with 8 bases sitting between them. Details on this clone: Its antigen is currently unknown.

The TCR was taken from a human donor in good health. The rearrangement joins TRBV5-1 to TRBJ2-5, with no clear D. The specimen was CD4+ T cells from PBMCs, cultured in vitro. The DNA for the CDR3 is TGCGCCAGCAGCTTGGCCTTTTCGGAGACCCAGTACTTC. Its protein is CASSLAFSETQYF.